What follows is one T cell receptor (beta chain) and its context. Its antigen remains unknown. Nonspecific anti-CD3/anti-CD28 bead stimulation represents the broad CD4+ T cell repertoire. CD4+ T cells upregulating both CD40 ligand and CD69 were sorted as responding cells. This was the immunoSEQ version 4 assay in survey mode. Clones were sequenced by immunoSEQ multiplex PCR, and TCRdb holds only the in-frame ones, with some missing. The data contain 40,000 to 45,000 clones, about 90% of them singletons. CDR1 MGHDK and CDR2 SYGVNS come from the germline V gene. V dropped 5 bases and J dropped 4 bases, with 17 bases sitting between them. This CDR3 has 15 residues. This specimen belongs to a study of persistence of HIV-infected CD4 T cells.

The clonotype comes from an adult man with HIV who was CMV-seropositive. V usage is TRBV25-1 and J usage is TRBJ1-2; the D gene is possibly TRBD1 (5 bases). This specimen consisted of CD4+ T cells sorted from PBMCs after roughly 18-hour stimulation, obtained from a patient who received antiretroviral therapy. The CDR3 loop is CASSSYGGAAYGYTF. CDR3 sequence (DNA): TGTGCCAGCAGTTCTTATGGAGGGGCGGCCTATGGCTACACCTTC.